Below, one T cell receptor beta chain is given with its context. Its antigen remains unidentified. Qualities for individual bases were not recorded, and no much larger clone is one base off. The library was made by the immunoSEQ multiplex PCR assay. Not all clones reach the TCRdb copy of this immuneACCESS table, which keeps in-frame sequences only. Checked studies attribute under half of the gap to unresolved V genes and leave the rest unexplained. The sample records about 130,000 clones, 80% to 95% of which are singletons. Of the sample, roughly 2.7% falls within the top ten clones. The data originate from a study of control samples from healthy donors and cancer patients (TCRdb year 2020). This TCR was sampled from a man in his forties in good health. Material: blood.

The nucleotides are TGTGCCATCAGTGAGTCCGCAGGGCAGGGCAATCAGCCCCAGCATTTT. Its amino acids are CAISESAGQGNQPQHF. The rearrangement combines TRBV10-3 with TRBJ1-5; matching of 5 bases hints at TRBD1 as the D gene. From a lookup of the germline V gene, CDR1 and CDR2 are ENHRY and SYGVKD. From the cysteine up to the phenylalanine, the CDR3 has a length of 16 residues. Only the CDR3 part of the read is kept: 48 bases, read in frame from the first base. The germline ends are 11 bases apart after V is trimmed by 0 bases and J by 2 bases.